Following are 32 T cell receptor beta chains from one sample sequenced in a study of Ad26.COV2.S vaccination and SARS-CoV-2 variants. The protocol was immunoSEQ multiplex PCR, while the TCRdb copy is restricted to in-frame clones and leaves out a portion. The repertoire holds over 400,000 clones, with 80% to 90% as singletons. The treatment: around 19 received Ad26.COV2.S at low or high dose, single or two shots; 5 received placebo; per-sample allocation not given. The study sampled participants on day 63 after the first vaccine or placebo injection. The sample consisted of peripheral blood, taken in a trial of Ad26.COV2.S vaccine versus placebo. These receptors came from a person between 18 and 60 years old who received the Ad26.COV2.S COVID-19 vaccine or a placebo.

The V call is TRBV5-1, the J call TRBJ2-1; 9 positions agree with TRBD1. The CDR3 has 16 amino acids. With 0 bases clipped from V and 6 bases from J, the junction kept 7 bases outside the gene matches. Germline V gene lookup returns CDR1 SGHRS and CDR2 YFSETQ. This CDR3 reads CASSLGGTGKINEQFF. The CDR3 nucleotides are TGCGCCAGCAGCTTGGGCGGGACAGGGAAAATCAATGAGCAGTTCTTC. Combining the CDR3 with reference TRBV5-1 and TRBJ2-1 gives the whole variable domain KAGVTQTPRYLIKTRGQQVTLSCSPISGHRSVSWYQQTPGQGLQFLFEYFSETQRNKGNFPGRFSGRQFSNSRSEMNVSTLELGDSALYLCASSLGGTGKINEQFFGPGTRLTVL.

This clone was seen once. This chain joins TRBV7-8 and TRBJ2-7; D possibly uses TRBD1 or TRBD2 (5 bases each). This CDR3 spans 16 amino acids. V lost 5 bases to trimming and J lost 5 bases, with 22 bases between them. Germline loops: CDR1 SGHVS, CDR2 FQNEAQ. The CDR3 DNA reads as TGTGCCAGCAGCCGAGCCTCGGGGACCGGGGCCCACGAGCAGTACTTC. Translated: CASSRASGTGAHEQYF.

The chain is built from TRBV5-1 and TRBJ2-1; 8 bases match TRBD2. The CDR3 has 16 amino acids. Germline V gives CDR1 SGHRS, CDR2 YFSETQ. V shed 6 bases, J shed 2 bases, and the junction held 10 bases outside the gene matches. CDR3 in DNA: TGCGCCAGCACCCTGACAACTAGCGGAACCTACAATGAGCAGTTCTTC. This encodes CASTLTTSGTYNEQFF. Looking up the rest from reference TRBV5-1 and TRBJ2-1 gives the full variable domain: KAGVTQTPRYLIKTRGQQVTLSCSPISGHRSVSWYQQTPGQGLQFLFEYFSETQRNKGNFPGRFSGRQFSNSRSEMNVSTLELGDSALYLCASTLTTSGTYNEQFFGPGTRLTVL.

The chain combines TRBV18 with TRBJ1-3; D is unclear. This CDR3 is 15 amino acids long. V lost 2 bases, J lost 0 bases, and 8 bases lay in between. CDR1 and CDR2 from the germline V gene are KGHSH and LQKENI. The CDR3 DNA is TGTGCCAGCTCACCAGCCGTCGCCTCTGGAAACACCATATATTTT. This gives the protein CASSPAVASGNTIYF. The whole variable domain, remainder taken from reference TRBV18 and TRBJ1-3, is NAGVMQNPRHLVRRRGQEARLRCSPMKGHSHVYWYRQLPEEGLKFMVYLQKENIIDESGMPKERFSAEFPKEGPSILRIQQVVRGDSAAYFCASSPAVASGNTIYFGEGSWLTVV.

The table lists this clone with a count of one. The V and J genes are TRBV5-1 and TRBJ2-2, with D perhaps matching TRBD2 (7 bases). Germline lookup yields CDR1 SGHRS and CDR2 YFSETQ. The CDR3 covers 16 residues. V was pared by 1 base and J by 2 bases, with 12 bases between. DNA for the CDR3: TGCGCCAGCAGCTTGATACGGGGGGCAAACACCGGGGAGCTGTTTTTT. Translation gives CASSLIRGANTGELFF.

The chain combines TRBV7-2 with TRBJ2-5, with 13 bases identical to TRBD2. Germline V gene sequence: CDR1 SGHTA, CDR2 FQGNSA. V lost 5 bases to trimming and J lost 5 bases; unmatched junction nucleotides: 11. The CDR3 is 17 amino acids. The CDR3 coding sequence is TGTGCCAGCAGCCCCGGGACTAGCGGGATAAGGAGGGAGACCCAGTACTTC. Its protein is CASSPGTSGIRRETQYF.

The V and J genes are TRBV19 and TRBJ2-1; maybe TRBD2 (6 bases). This CDR3 has 15 residues. CDR1 and CDR2 from the germline V gene are LNHDA and SQIVND (reference sequence). With 7 bases removed from V and 1 base from J, the gap between germline ends came to 14 bases. The CDR3 protein is CASNEIGRSYNEQFF. For the CDR3, the DNA is TGTGCCAGTAACGAAATCGGGAGATCCTACAATGAGCAGTTCTTC.

The CDR3 protein is CASSSVAGTGELFF. In DNA, the CDR3 is TGCGCCAGCAGCTCTGTAGCGGGTACCGGGGAGCTGTTTTTT. This chain links TRBV5-1 with TRBJ2-2; 7 nucleotides align to TRBD2. Germline loops: CDR1 SGHRS, CDR2 YFSETQ. CDR3 length: 14 residues. The junction had 4 bases not matched to a gene; V was cut back by 3 bases and J by 5 bases.

This clone was seen at least ten times. The V and J genes are TRBV3-1 (or the pseudogene TRBV3-2) and TRBJ1-2; no firm D call. This CDR3 has 13 residues. V was shortened by 3 bases and J by 6 bases, with 11 bases between the two germline ends. CDR1 LGHDT and CDR2 YNNKEL come from the germline V gene (reference sequence). CDR3 region: CASSHNSRHGYTF. The CDR3 nucleotides are TGTGCCAGCAGCCACAACTCTCGGCATGGCTACACCTTC.

The chain links TRBV11-3 to TRBJ2-5, with unresolved D. This CDR3 is built from 11 residues. The V end lost 0 bases, the J end lost 4 bases, and 0 bases lay between the germline ends. Germline V CDR1 and CDR2: SGHNT, YENEEA. The CDR3 loop is CASSLEETQYF. Here the CDR3 DNA reads TGTGCCAGCAGCTTAGAAGAGACCCAGTACTTC.

The chain employs TRBV3-1 (or the pseudogene TRBV3-2) and TRBJ1-4, with unresolved D. CDR1 is LGHDT and CDR2 is YNNKEL in the germline V gene (reference sequence). V was pared by 4 bases and J by 0 bases, with 12 bases between. CDR3 length: 16 amino acids. The CDR3, as DNA: TGTGCCAGCAGCCCGGGTCCATTATCAACTAATGAAAAACTGTTTTTT. It yields the protein CASSPGPLSTNEKLFF.

This clone was picked up a small number of times. Other DNA sequences within the sample encode an identical CDR3. This rearrangement joins TRBV29-1 to TRBJ1-3; D not certain. V was clipped by 4 bases and J by 4 bases, with 8 bases between them. The CDR3 has 12 amino acids. Per the germline V gene, CDR1 is SQVTM and CDR2 is ANQGSEA. This CDR3 is CSVVGGGNTIYF. CDR3 coding DNA: TGCAGCGTTGTCGGCGGGGGAAACACCATATATTTT.

The chain combines TRBV28 with TRBJ1-5; the match to TRBD1 covers 9 bases. V trimming: 6 bases; J trimming: 2 bases; junction bases outside the gene matches: 8. Germline assignment: CDR1 MDHEN and CDR2 SYDVKM. The CDR3 sequence is 16 residues long. The CDR3 is CASSYHRGQGNQPQHF. The CDR3 DNA sequence: TGTGCCAGCAGCTATCACAGGGGGCAGGGCAATCAGCCCCAGCATTTT.

This clone was observed a handful of times. The gene calls are TRBV10-3 and TRBJ2-2; 7 nucleotides align to TRBD1. Germline V gene lookup returns CDR1 ENHRY and CDR2 SYGVKD. This CDR3 spans 16 amino acids. The trim removed 10 bases at V and 1 base at J, leaving 12 bases unmatched. CDR3 residues: CATSRQGSWNTGELFF. The CDR3 DNA reads as TGTGCCACCTCTAGACAGGGATCTTGGAACACCGGGGAGCTGTTTTTT.

The J gene is TRBJ1-2, the V gene TRBV6-6; D might be TRBD1 (6 bases). The CDR3 contains 12 residues. The germline V gene encodes CDR1 MNHNY and CDR2 SVGAGI (reference sequence). Trimming shortened V by 6 bases and J by 4 bases, and 9 bases separated the two germline ends. As DNA, the CDR3 is TGTGCCAGCAGCTCGGGGGCCTATGGCTACACCTTC. Translation gives CASSSGAYGYTF.

This sequence joins TRBV24-1 and TRBJ1-2; 7 nucleotides agree with TRBD1. Germline V gene data show CDR1 as KGHDR and CDR2 as SFDVKD. The CDR3 runs to 15 residues. J lost 3 bases, V lost 7 bases, and 10 bases had no gene match. The CDR3: CATRGWTGSHYGYTF. The CDR3 DNA is TGTGCCACCAGGGGTTGGACAGGCAGTCACTATGGCTACACCTTC.

This chain links TRBV6-1 with TRBJ2-5; no clear D. The V end lost 0 bases, the J end lost 2 bases, and 4 bases lay between the germline ends. Germline CDR1 MNHNS, CDR2 SASEGT. The CDR3 consists of 13 residues. The CDR3, as DNA: TGTGCCAGCAGTGAAGCCAGACAAGAGACCCAGTACTTC. Its translation: CASSEARQETQYF.

DNA for the CDR3: TGTGCCAGCAGCTTAGCTCCGACCGGGCTCCGAGAAGATACGCAGTATTTT. As protein: CASSLAPTGLREDTQYF. The chain links TRBV13 to TRBJ2-3, with D hard to call. The V and J ends lost 1 base and 5 bases respectively, with 19 bases between them. This CDR3 is 17 amino acids long. Germline V gene data show CDR1 as PRHDT and CDR2 as FYEKMQ (reference sequence).

This sequence joins TRBV27 and TRBJ2-1; TRBD1 matches at 9 bases. CDR3 length: 15 residues. Germline CDR1 is MNHEY and CDR2 is SMNVEV (reference sequence). With 4 bases clipped from V and 7 bases from J, the junction kept 8 bases outside the gene matches. The CDR3 reads CASSSSDRGWNEQFF. The CDR3 nucleotides are TGTGCCAGCAGTTCGTCGGACAGGGGATGGAATGAGCAGTTCTTC.

V is TRBV19 and J is TRBJ2-7; 8 bases are shared with TRBD2. The CDR3 length is 17 residues. Germline assignment: CDR1 LNHDA and CDR2 SQIVND (reference sequence). V shed 5 bases, J shed 6 bases, and the junction held 18 bases outside the gene matches. The CDR3 spells CASSVSLFGRGVGEQYF. The CDR3 DNA follows: TGTGCCAGTAGTGTCTCCCTCTTCGGGCGGGGGGTCGGCGAGCAGTACTTC.

The chain has TRBV6-6 and TRBJ2-4, with 7 bases aligning to TRBD1. CDR1 and CDR2 from the germline V gene are MNHNY and SVGAGI (reference sequence). Losses at the gene ends were 10 bases for V and 0 bases for J; bases not matched to a gene: 12. The CDR3 is made up of 16 amino acids. CDR3 DNA sequence: TGTGCCACCGGGACAGCGTCTCCTCTAGCCAAAAACATTCAGTACTTC. As protein: CATGTASPLAKNIQYF.

This sequence joins TRBV9 and TRBJ1-2; possible D gene TRBD1, 5 bases. The CDR3 length is 17 residues. Trimming cost V 3 bases and J 5 bases, with 23 bases left between them. Per the germline V gene, CDR1 is SGDLS and CDR2 is YYNGEE. Here the CDR3 DNA reads TGTGCCAGCAGCGCGGGCCAGTCTGACTTGGGGGTTTATGGCTACACCTTC. It translates to CASSAGQSDLGVYGYTF.

The chain has TRBV27 and TRBJ1-1; D is undetermined. The germline V gene encodes CDR1 MNHEY and CDR2 SMNVEV (reference sequence). V gave up 4 bases and J gave up 3 bases, with 9 bases separating them. This CDR3 has 13 amino acids. CDR3 residues: CASSSGRDTEAFF. Here the CDR3 DNA reads TGTGCCAGCAGTTCGGGGAGGGACACTGAAGCTTTCTTT.

The chain employs TRBV29-1 and TRBJ2-1; no clear D. V lost 7 bases and J 2 bases, leaving 6 bases between the germline ends. Germline lookup yields CDR1 SQVTM and CDR2 ANQGSEA. The CDR3 loop spans 11 amino acids. The CDR3 here is CSADAYNEQFF. CDR3 nucleotide sequence: TGCAGCGCCGACGCCTACAATGAGCAGTTCTTC.

This chain connects TRBV6-5 to TRBJ1-1; D gene uncertain. CDR3 length equals 14 residues. Between the trimmed V and J ends, which lost 6 bases and 4 bases, there was a span of 15 bases. Germline assignment: CDR1 MNHEY and CDR2 SVGAGI. Written as DNA, the CDR3 is TGTGCCAGCAGACGACCGGGCCGGAGCACTGAAGCTTTCTTT. Its translation: CASRRPGRSTEAFF.

The V call is TRBV11-1, the J call TRBJ2-6, with D perhaps matching TRBD1 (6 bases). The V gene lost 0 bases and the J gene lost 2 bases, with 8 bases spanning the gap. The CDR3 has 16 residues. The V gene's germline CDR1 is SGHAT and CDR2 FQDESV (reference sequence). CDR3 residues: CASSLASGAGANVLTF. The CDR3 DNA sequence: TGTGCCAGCAGCTTAGCTTCAGGGGCTGGGGCCAACGTCCTGACTTTC.

J is TRBJ2-5 and V is TRBV5-6; 10 nucleotides agree with TRBD1. The V and J ends lost 4 bases and 4 bases, in that order; junction bases with no gene match: 7. The CDR3 sequence is 15 residues long. Germline CDR1 and CDR2: SGHDT and YYEEEE. The CDR3 region has the DNA TGTGCCAGCAGCGCAGTGACAGGGGGCAGAGAGACCCAGTACTTC. Protein product: CASSAVTGGRETQYF.

V and J are TRBV11-1 and TRBJ2-3, with no clear D. The CDR3 extends over 15 amino acids. V was cut by 1 base and J by 6 bases, with 14 bases left in between. The germline gives CDR1 SGHAT, CDR2 FQDESV (reference sequence). The CDR3 loop is CASSLVLSSVDTQYF. CDR3 sequence (DNA): TGTGCCAGCAGCTTAGTGCTATCTAGTGTTGATACGCAGTATTTT. The full variable domain, completed using reference TRBV11-1 and TRBJ2-3, is EAEVAQSPRYKITEKSQAVAFWCDPISGHATLYWYRQILGQGPELLVQFQDESVVDDSQLPKDRFSAERLKGVDSTLKIQPAELGDSAMYLCASSLVLSSVDTQYFGPGTRLTVL.

The rearrangement joins TRBV19 to TRBJ1-5; no reliable D call. The V gene lost 3 bases and the J gene lost 7 bases, with 10 bases spanning the gap. Per germline, CDR1 LNHDA and CDR2 SQIVND (reference sequence). This CDR3 comprises 13 residues. CDR3 sequence: CASSIIVGQPQHF. DNA of the CDR3: TGTGCCAGTAGTATTATTGTTGGGCAGCCCCAGCATTTT.

This sequence joins TRBV7-3 and TRBJ1-5; no reliable D call. V lost 5 bases and J 2 bases, leaving 7 bases between the germline ends. The CDR3 covers 13 residues. Per germline, CDR1 SGHTA and CDR2 FQGTGA. The CDR3 DNA is TGTGCCAGCAGCCGTCAGGGCAATCAGCCCCAGCATTTT. Amino acids: CASSRQGNQPQHF. Supplemented by reference TRBV7-3 and TRBJ1-5, the full variable domain reads GAGVSQTPSNKVTEKGKYVELRCDPISGHTALYWYRQSLGQGPEFLIYFQGTGAADDSGLPNDRFFAVRPEGSVSTLKIQRTERGDSAVYLCASSRQGNQPQHFGDGTRLSIL.

The V call is TRBV21-1, the J call TRBJ1-3. TRBV21-1 is an annotated pseudogene. The CDR3 runs to 15 residues. The CDR3 region is CARPRGWESGNTIYF. Written as DNA, the CDR3 is TGTGCCCGCCCGCGGGGTTGGGAGTCTGGAAACACCATATATTTT.

V usage is TRBV5-1 and J usage is TRBJ2-3; 12 bases agree with TRBD2. V lost 4 bases, J lost 6 bases, and 6 bases stayed unmatched. From germline, CDR1 is SGHRS and CDR2 YFSETQ. This CDR3 has 15 amino acids. CDR3: CASSPPTSGGDTQYF. Written as DNA, the CDR3 is TGCGCCAGCAGCCCGCCGACTAGCGGGGGTGATACGCAGTATTTT.